The TCR beta chain under discussion was sequenced for a study of Graves' ophthalmopathy and Graves' hyperthyroidism. Study findings and constraints: Blood also contained most of the expanded thyroid clonotypes above 0.001 frequency. Between ophthalmopathy and stable hyperthyroidism, a 13-signature model drew a separation with roughly 88% sensitivity and around 80% specificity.

Amplification of the TCR beta CDR3 regions used RNA transcripts (as template). First-round RT-PCR employed HTBI primers, with a second-round multiplex PCR after it. TCRdb analysed the multiplex PCR reads with MiXCR anew, one entry per CDR3 protein. The sample carries roughly 700,000 distinct CDR3 sequences, roughly 40% recorded once. As the starting material, 10 ml of fresh peripheral blood yielded the PBMCs. This clonotype was observed at least ten times. Its specificity is not known. This TCR derives from an adult man with Graves' ophthalmopathy. Sequencing used peripheral blood.

The chain's CDR3 is CASSEPYTGELFF. Here the CDR3 DNA reads TGCGCCAGCAGTGAGCCGTACACCGGGGAGCTGTTTTTT. The V and J genes are TRBV10-1 and TRBJ2-2; D gene unclear. This CDR3 is built from 13 residues. Germline CDR1 reads WNHNN; CDR2 reads SYGVQD (reference sequence). V lost 2 bases and J lost 3, with 4 bases in between.